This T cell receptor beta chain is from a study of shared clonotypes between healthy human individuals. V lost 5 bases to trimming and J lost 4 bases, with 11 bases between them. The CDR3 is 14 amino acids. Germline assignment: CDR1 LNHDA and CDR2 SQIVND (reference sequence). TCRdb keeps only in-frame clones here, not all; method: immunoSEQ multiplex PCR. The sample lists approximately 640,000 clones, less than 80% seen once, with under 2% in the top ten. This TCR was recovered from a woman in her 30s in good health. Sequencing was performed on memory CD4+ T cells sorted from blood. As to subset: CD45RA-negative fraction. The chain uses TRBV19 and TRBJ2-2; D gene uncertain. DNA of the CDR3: TGTGCCAGTAGTCCCGTAGGGCCCACCGGGGAGCTGTTTTTT. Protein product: CASSPVGPTGELFF.